These 2 T cell receptor beta chains came from one sample sequenced in a study of OX40 agonist ivuxolimab in advanced cancers. Assay used: immunoSEQ multiplex PCR; TCRdb lists only in-frame clones, some missing. The sample contains 55,000 to 85,000 clones, about 86% of which appear only once. The material was CD4+ or CD8+ T cells sorted from blood, obtained in a trial of the OX40 agonist ivuxolimab. The receptors were gathered from an adult with an advanced solid tumor such as melanoma, head and neck, liver or kidney cancer.

In its sample, this clone was seen a few times. The chain couples TRBV18 to TRBJ1-5; D is undetermined. The V and J ends lost 5 bases and 5 bases respectively, with 16 bases between them. This CDR3 comprises 15 residues. Germline lookup yields CDR1 KGHSH and CDR2 LQKENI. CDR3 amino acids: CASSVVGGNHQPQHF. DNA for the CDR3: TGTGCCAGCTCAGTTGTCGGCGGCAATCATCAGCCCCAGCATTTT.

This chain uses TRBV7-3 with TRBJ1-2, with D unresolved. Germline V gives CDR1 SGHTA, CDR2 FQGTGA. V lost 1 base and J lost 2, with 14 bases in between. The CDR3 is made up of 16 amino acids. As DNA, the CDR3 is TGTGCCAGCAGCTTAAATCCTACACCTAGCAACTATGGCTACACCTTC. This gives the protein CASSLNPTPSNYGYTF.